The 19 T cell receptor beta chains in this list originate from one sample, sequenced in a study of cytomegalovirus exposure and HLA in healthy donors. Here immunoSEQ multiplex PCR was the method, and the copy in TCRdb shows in-frame clones only, minus some. The sample has around 300,000 clones, around 85% seen once. Source material: PBMCs. All receptors derive from a woman aged 18-29 years in good health and CMV-seronegative.

CDR3: CASSVGWDRGLETQYF. CDR3 nucleotides: TGTGCCAGCAGCGTAGGATGGGACAGGGGATTGGAGACCCAGTACTTC. The chain carries TRBV9 and TRBJ2-5; 10 positions agree with TRBD1. CDR1 and CDR2 from the germline V gene are SGDLS and YYNGEE. This CDR3 has 16 amino acids. Trimming took 0 bases from V and 5 from J; bases not matched to a gene: 7.

Note on this clone: Distinct nucleotide sequences in the sample also encode this CDR3. The V gene is TRBV27, the J gene TRBJ2-3; D uncertain. This CDR3 contains 12 residues. The V end was cut by 8 bases, the J end by 0 bases, with 6 bases between. CDR1 is MNHEY and CDR2 is SMNVEV in the germline V gene (reference sequence). CDR3 loop: CASRTSTDTQYF. The CDR3 bases are TGTGCCAGCCGTACTAGCACAGATACGCAGTATTTT.

V is TRBV14 and J is TRBJ1-1; D uncertain. Trimming took 1 base from V and 5 from J, leaving 5 bases between them. The CDR3 totals 12 residues. CDR1 is SGHDN and CDR2 is FVKESK in the germline V gene. The CDR3 bases are TGTGCCAGCAGCCAAGGGAGGACTGAAGCTTTCTTT. This encodes CASSQGRTEAFF.

V usage is TRBV18 and J usage is TRBJ1-6, with 10 bases lining up with TRBD1. The V gene end was trimmed by 3 bases and the J gene end by 14 bases; junction bases not matched to a gene: 16. The CDR3 runs 17 residues. CDR1 is KGHSH and CDR2 is LQKENI in the germline V gene. CDR3: CASSPQGRGTGASSLHF. The CDR3 nucleotides are TGTGCCAGCTCACCCCAAGGACGAGGGACAGGGGCTAGTTCCCTCCACTTT.

This chain uses TRBV28 with TRBJ1-2, with D unresolved. Per germline, CDR1 MDHEN and CDR2 SYDVKM. V dropped 1 base and J dropped 4 bases, with 4 bases sitting between them. The CDR3 is 12 amino acids. CDR3 DNA sequence: TGTGCCAGCAGTTTATCTCTCTATGGCTACACCTTC. Its protein product is CASSLSLYGYTF.

The table lists this clone with a count of one. This chain uses TRBV18 with TRBJ1-2; a weak D match, TRBD1 (5 bases). V lost 2 bases, J lost 2 bases, and 12 bases lay in between. CDR3 length equals 15 residues. Germline V lookup: CDR1 KGHSH, CDR2 LQKENI. The CDR3 here is CASSPMGRGNYGYTF. CDR3 bases: TGTGCCAGCTCACCAATGGGACGGGGGAACTATGGCTACACCTTC.

The V and J genes are TRBV28 and TRBJ2-6, with D maybe TRBD1 (5 bases). Germline CDR1 is MDHEN and CDR2 is SYDVKM. The CDR3 contains 15 residues. V lost 6 bases to trimming and J lost 0 bases, with 9 bases between them. The CDR3 sequence is CASRETVSGANVLTF. CDR3 bases: TGTGCCAGCAGAGAGACAGTCTCTGGGGCCAACGTCCTGACTTTC.

The chain carries TRBV4-2 and TRBJ2-7; possibly TRBD1 for D (5 bases). Germline lookup yields CDR1 LGHNA and CDR2 YNFKEQ. Deletions cut 1 base from V and 4 bases from J, with 17 bases between. The CDR3 is 16 amino acids. The CDR3 loop is CASSQASVRGGYEQYF. The CDR3 DNA sequence: TGTGCCAGCAGCCAAGCGTCGGTTAGGGGTGGGTACGAGCAGTACTTC.

This rearrangement joins TRBV10-1 to TRBJ2-7; D possibly corresponds to TRBD1 (6 bases). CDR3 length equals 11 residues. The V gene's germline CDR1 is WNHNN and CDR2 SYGVQD (reference sequence). The ends were cut back, 3 bases at V and 7 bases at J, with 7 bases in the middle. CDR3 region: CASSDGTEQYF. The CDR3 region has the DNA TGCGCCAGCAGTGATGGGACAGAGCAGTACTTC.

This sequence joins TRBV7-9 and TRBJ2-1, with TRBD2 identical over 10 bases. Germline assignment: CDR1 SEHNR and CDR2 FQNEAQ (reference sequence). This CDR3 has 16 residues. V shed 4 bases, J shed 2 bases, and the junction held 5 bases outside the gene matches. CDR3 coding DNA: TGTGCCAGCAGCTCTCGGAGCGGGGGGGCCTACAATGAGCAGTTCTTC. Translating gives CASSSRSGGAYNEQFF.

The V and J genes are TRBV7-2 and TRBJ1-2, with TRBD1 as a possible D gene (6 bases). CDR3 length equals 14 residues. V shed 6 bases and J shed 7 bases, with 18 bases lying between them. Germline V gives CDR1 SGHTA, CDR2 FQGNSA. CDR3 residues: CASRPIGTPVGYTF. The CDR3 DNA follows: TGTGCCAGCAGGCCAATCGGGACACCCGTTGGCTACACCTTC. The full variable domain, with the rest looked up from reference TRBV7-2 and TRBJ1-2, is GAGVSQSPSNKVTEKGKDVELRCDPISGHTALYWYRQSLGQGLEFLIYFQGNSAPDKSGLPSDRFSAERTGGSVSTLTIQRTQQEDSAVYLCASRPIGTPVGYTFGSGTRLTVV.

Here the CDR3 reads CASSHSLAGTYEQYF. Written as DNA, the CDR3 is TGTGCCAGCAGCCACAGCCTAGCGGGAACCTACGAGCAGTACTTC. The chain links TRBV7-6 to TRBJ2-7, with TRBD2 identical over 9 bases. Unmatched junction bases numbered 7, after V lost 5 bases and J lost 2 bases. The CDR3 is 15 amino acids. The germline V gene has CDR1 SGHVS and CDR2 FNYEAQ. The whole variable domain, filled in from reference TRBV7-6 and TRBJ2-7, reads GAGVSQSPRYKVTKRGQDVALRCDPISGHVSLYWYRQALGQGPEFLTYFNYEAQQDKSGLPNDRFSAERPEGSISTLTIQRTEQRDSAMYRCASSHSLAGTYEQYFGPGTRLTVT.

The J gene is TRBJ1-1, the V gene TRBV7-8, with 12 bases identical to TRBD1. In germline, CDR1 is SGHVS, CDR2 FQNEAQ. This CDR3 contains 15 residues. V shed 5 bases, J shed 1 base, and the junction held 2 bases outside the gene matches. The CDR3 spells CASSGTGGWNTEAFF. DNA for the CDR3: TGTGCCAGCAGCGGGACAGGGGGCTGGAACACTGAAGCTTTCTTT.

This clone was detected a few times. V gene TRBV5-1 combines with J gene TRBJ1-2, with TRBD1 matching 7 bases. Germline CDR1 and CDR2: SGHRS and YFSETQ. The ends lost 2 bases at V and 11 bases at J; junction bases unmatched: 6. This CDR3 has 12 residues. The CDR3 here is CASSFSAQGYTF. DNA of the CDR3: TGCGCCAGCAGCTTCTCCGCACAGGGGTACACCTTC.

The rearrangement links TRBV5-1 to TRBJ1-6; 8 bases agree with TRBD1. Germline loops: CDR1 SGHRS, CDR2 YFSETQ. The length of the CDR3 is 14 residues. J was trimmed by 9 bases and V by 3 bases; bases with no gene match: 5. The CDR3 DNA is TGCGCCAGCAGCTGGACAGGGTCGGGTTCACCCCTCCACTTT. Its translation: CASSWTGSGSPLHF.

V is TRBV6-1 and J is TRBJ1-5; 10 bases align to TRBD1. Trimming removed 5 bases from V and 3 bases from J; junction bases left unmatched: 4. Germline assignment: CDR1 MNHNS and CDR2 SASEGT. This CDR3 is 15 amino acids long. CDR3: CASSWTGGTNQPQHF. The CDR3 nucleotides are TGTGCCAGCAGTTGGACAGGGGGGACCAATCAGCCCCAGCATTTT.

The chain carries TRBV19 and TRBJ2-2; D may be TRBD2 (5 bases). V was shortened by 6 bases and J by 3 bases, with 14 bases between the two germline ends. Germline V lookup: CDR1 LNHDA, CDR2 SQIVND (reference sequence). The CDR3 is 15 amino acids. The CDR3 nucleotides read TGTGCCAGTAGAAATGCAGACTACCACACCGGGGAGCTGTTTTTT. Protein: CASRNADYHTGELFF.

The chain has TRBV2 and TRBJ2-7, with D tentatively TRBD2 (6 bases). The CDR3 is made up of 13 amino acids. Trimming removed 8 bases at V and 3 bases at J, with 14 bases between. Germline CDR1 is SNHLY and CDR2 is FYNNEI. The CDR3 nucleotides are TGTGCCAGCGTCCGGACTACCTACTACGAGCAGTACTTC. Its translation is CASVRTTYYEQYF.

The rearrangement joins TRBV7-2 to TRBJ1-2, with 7 nucleotides matching TRBD1. Trimming removed 5 bases from V and 2 bases from J; junction bases left unmatched: 2. This CDR3 region has 13 residues. Germline-derived CDR1 and CDR2 are SGHTA and FQGNSA. The CDR3 coding sequence is TGTGCCAGCAGCATGGACAGGAACTATGGCTACACCTTC. It encodes CASSMDRNYGYTF.